The present T cell receptor (beta chain) was sequenced within a study of shared clonotypes between healthy human individuals (dated by TCRdb to 2018 to 2020). With respect to the entire study: The cohort comprised two women and a few men aged 18 to 49 years. For each donor, three plates each were used for CD4 naive and CD4 memory, two plates were used for CD8 naive, and one plate was used for CD8 memory. Blood TCR repertoires of a handful of healthy adults were deeply sequenced to estimate repertoire size and the extent of clonotype sharing between individuals. To increase sequencing depth and limit assay-specific biases, TCR repertoire library preparation and sequencing were carried out by different laboratories using diverse techniques. Between about 0.8 and 9.5 billion PBMCs per donor were obtained by leukapheresis.

Based on the germline V gene (reference sequence), the CDR1 and CDR2 sequences are GTSNPN and SVGIG. The CDR3 spans 15 residues, from the cysteine through the phenylalanine. CDR3 DNA is the only sequence kept; it has 45 bases, read in frame from the first base. V lost 3 bases and J lost 1 base; the stretch between them is 13 bases long. What the authors observed across the whole study: Sampling was restricted to blood, and TCR repertoires in tissue are likely to differ from TCR repertoires in blood. Based on pairwise subsampling, the degree of clonotype sharing among donors was expected to be affected by sequencing depth. Approximately 5% of naive CD4, 3% to 4% of naive CD8, 2.3% of memory CD4, and 0.4% of memory CD8 clonotypes were shared across four donors. Incomplete sequencing was indicated by rarefaction of sorted-subset datasets, despite the large sequencing depth. Compared with non-shared clonotypes, the clonotypes found in all four sorted-subset donors had higher generation probabilities. The small number of donors limited the genetic and exposure-history diversity represented. Larger estimated clonotype richness was generally found for naive subsets than for memory subsets.

A note on this clone: Its antigen target is currently unknown. The record has no base qualities; no much larger clone is one base away.

CD8 naive samples were CD45RO-negative cells positively selected for CCR7, giving a CD45RA+CCR7+ population that excluded TemRA cells. Donors were healthy HIV-negative adults with no recently reported acute infections or vaccinations. Every donor was a Caucasian adult residing in Nashville, Tennessee, USA. Blood was collected by leukapheresis, and PBMCs were isolated by Ficoll-Histopaque density gradient centrifugation and then cryopreserved in liquid nitrogen vapor phase. Purity and quantity of every magnetically sorted T cell population were checked by analytical flow cytometry. Genomic DNA was isolated from each sorted fraction and quantified by UV absorbance on a Nanodrop 2000c. Using the deep immunoSEQ assay, multiplex PCR amplified TCR CDR3 regions from genomic DNA. Extracted genomic DNA from each cell subset was spread evenly across all wells of several immunoSEQ 96-well plates, with each plate serving as a replicate. For sorted subsets, approximately 190 ng genomic DNA, equal to some 30,000 T cell genomes, was loaded into each replicate PCR. Purified libraries were measured with a Qubit 3.0 fluorometer, size-checked on a Bioanalyzer 2100, and measured again with the KAPA Library Quantification kit. A separate single-read 150-cycle Illumina NextSeq 550 flow cell was used to sequence each immunoSEQ 96-well plate. The paper's data handling went like this. Because the immunoSEQ output included only junctional sequences and no quality scores, the filtering could not be the same as the filtering used for full-length reads. Sequences were annotated with PyIR, a Python wrapper for IgBLAST v1.9, and V/J genes and CDR3 were assigned using IMGT germline references. Reads were filtered out if the reads had weak V/J assignments (E-value above 1e-6), no CDR3, stop codons, out-of-frame junctions, or ambiguous translated residues. V3J clonotypes were defined as sequences sharing an identical inferred V gene, J gene, and CDR3 amino acid sequence. The percentage overlap between two repertoires was calculated by dividing the number of shared unique clonotypes by the size of the smaller repertoire. Repertoire richness was assessed with RTK rarefaction, the Chao1 estimator, and Recon v2.1 estimates of unobserved clonotypes. OLGA was used to compute generation probabilities for all TCRbeta clonotypes that the gDNA method yielded from a few donors. As stored in TCRdb, this immuneACCESS dataset retains in-frame rearrangements with V and J assigned. A fraction of the clones does not appear; measured against another copy, unresolved V genes explain less than half of the discrepancy, and the remainder lacks a known reason. V and J calls plus clone size are reproduced from that table; the DNA served to infer D and trimming. The sample has hundreds of thousands of clones on record, roughly nine tenths of them singletons. Clones ranked in the top ten supply about 24% of the sample.

The sequence is built from TRBV30 and TRBJ1-5, and perhaps TRBD1 as D gene, on 5 matching bases. The TCR comes from a man aged 30 to 45 in good health. The source material was naive CD8+ T cells sorted from blood. The sample's cell subset or site label, in plain terms: CD45RA+CCR7+. The CDR3 loop reads CAWSLGWGSNQPQHF. The DNA reads TGTGCCTGGAGCTTAGGGTGGGGGAGCAATCAGCCCCAGCATTTT.